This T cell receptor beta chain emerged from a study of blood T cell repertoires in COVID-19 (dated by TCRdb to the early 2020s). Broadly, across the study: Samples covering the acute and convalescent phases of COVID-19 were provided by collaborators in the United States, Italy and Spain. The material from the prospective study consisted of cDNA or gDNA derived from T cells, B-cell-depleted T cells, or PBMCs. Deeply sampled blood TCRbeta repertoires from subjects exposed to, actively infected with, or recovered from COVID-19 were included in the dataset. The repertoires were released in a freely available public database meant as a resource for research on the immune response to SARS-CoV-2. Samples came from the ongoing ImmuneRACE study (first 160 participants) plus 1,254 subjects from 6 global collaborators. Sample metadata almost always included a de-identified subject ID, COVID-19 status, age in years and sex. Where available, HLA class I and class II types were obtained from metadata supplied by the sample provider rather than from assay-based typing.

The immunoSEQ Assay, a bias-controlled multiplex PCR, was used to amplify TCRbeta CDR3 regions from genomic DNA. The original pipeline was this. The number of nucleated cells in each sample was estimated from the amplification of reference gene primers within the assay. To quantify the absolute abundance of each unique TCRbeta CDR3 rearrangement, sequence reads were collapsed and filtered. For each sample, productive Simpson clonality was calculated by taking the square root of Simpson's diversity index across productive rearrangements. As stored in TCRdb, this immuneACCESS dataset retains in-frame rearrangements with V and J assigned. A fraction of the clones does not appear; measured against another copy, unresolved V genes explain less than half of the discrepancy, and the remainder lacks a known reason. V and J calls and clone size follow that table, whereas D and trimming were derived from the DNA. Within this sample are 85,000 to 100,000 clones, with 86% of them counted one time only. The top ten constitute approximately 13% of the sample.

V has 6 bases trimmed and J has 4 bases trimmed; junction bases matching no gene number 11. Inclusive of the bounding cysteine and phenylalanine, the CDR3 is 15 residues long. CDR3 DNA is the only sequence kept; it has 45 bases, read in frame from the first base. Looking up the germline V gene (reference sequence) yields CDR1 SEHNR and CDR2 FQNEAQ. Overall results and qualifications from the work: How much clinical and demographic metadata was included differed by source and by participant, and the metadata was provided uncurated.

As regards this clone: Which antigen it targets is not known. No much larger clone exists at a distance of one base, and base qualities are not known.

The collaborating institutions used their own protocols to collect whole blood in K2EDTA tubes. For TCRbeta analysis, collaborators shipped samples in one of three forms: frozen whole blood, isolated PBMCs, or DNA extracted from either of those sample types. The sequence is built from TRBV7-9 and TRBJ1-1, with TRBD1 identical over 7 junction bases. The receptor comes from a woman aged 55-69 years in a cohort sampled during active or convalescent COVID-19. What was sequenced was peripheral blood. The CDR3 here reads CASRQQTGAGTEAFF. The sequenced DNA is TGTGCCAGCAGGCAACAAACAGGGGCGGGCACTGAAGCTTTCTTT.